The sequence of this T cell receptor beta chain was determined in a study of Graves' ophthalmopathy and Graves' hyperthyroidism. Study results and limitations: The model achieved roughly 69% sensitivity and under 75% specificity for ophthalmopathy progression.

The table lists this clonotype with many counts. Its antigen is not identified. CDR1 and CDR2 from the germline V gene are MNHEY and SMNVEV (reference sequence). With 7 bases removed from V and 1 base from J, the gap between germline ends came to 12 bases. This CDR3 is 14 amino acids long. RNA transcripts were the source from which TCR beta CDR3 regions were amplified. RT-PCR was first run with HTBI primers, then multiplex PCR in a second round. MiXCR, applied by TCRdb to the multiplex PCR reads, yields one record per CDR3 protein. This sample has roughly 500,000 distinct CDR3 sequences, with 13% to 15% found just once.

V gene TRBV27 combines with J gene TRBJ2-3; D is tentatively TRBD1 or TRBD2 (5 bases each). The receptor comes from a woman in her twenties or thirties with Graves' ophthalmopathy. What was sequenced was blood. The CDR3 bases are TGTGCCAGCAAGTACGGGGCGGGCACAGATACGCAGTATTTT. It translates to CASKYGAGTDTQYF.